The 29 T cell receptor beta chains reported below all come from one sample, sequenced in a study of blood T cell repertoires in COVID-19. The assay was immunoSEQ multiplex PCR, and TCRdb's table has in-frame clones only and misses some. The sample shows under 250,000 clones, around four fifths of them seen only once. Sequences were obtained from peripheral blood. The receptors were sampled from a man aged 35 to 55 with acute or convalescent COVID-19.

Points on this clone: Within the sample, other DNA sequences also encode this same CDR3. The CDR3 DNA reads as TGTGCCAGCAGCTCGACAGGAAACTATGGCTACACCTTC. Translation: CASSSTGNYGYTF. This rearrangement joins TRBV7-2 to TRBJ1-2; D perhaps matches TRBD1 (6 bases). Germline loops: CDR1 SGHTA, CDR2 FQGNSA. The CDR3 length is 13 residues. V was cut by 4 bases and J by 2 bases, with 8 bases left in between. Using reference TRBV7-2 and TRBJ1-2 for the parts outside the CDR3, the full variable domain is GAGVSQSPSNKVTEKGKDVELRCDPISGHTALYWYRQSLGQGLEFLIYFQGNSAPDKSGLPSDRFSAERTGGSVSTLTIQRTQQEDSAVYLCASSSTGNYGYTFGSGTRLTVV.

This chain joins TRBV1 and TRBJ2-1; no check of the table's D call, TRBD2, against the DNA was made. TRBV1 represents a pseudogene. The length of the CDR3 is 16 residues. The chain's CDR3 is CTSSQDLLAGGYEQFF. CDR3 nucleotides: TGCACCAGCAGCCAAGATCTACTAGCGGGAGGTTATGAGCAGTTCTTC.

The genes are TRBV7-9 and TRBJ1-3; D unresolved. The CDR3 length is 13 residues. Germline values: CDR1 SEHNR, CDR2 FQNEAQ (reference sequence). V was clipped by 1 base and J by 9 bases, with 10 bases between them. Here the CDR3 reads CASSLGGAGTIYF. In DNA, the CDR3 is TGTGCCAGCAGCTTAGGTGGAGCTGGCACCATATATTTT.

This chain links TRBV7-3 with TRBJ2-1, with 7 bases aligning to TRBD2. CDR3 length equals 15 residues. In germline, CDR1 is SGHTA, CDR2 FQGTGA. Trimming cost V 1 base and J 8 bases; bases outside gene matches: 8. CDR3 amino acids: CASSLSGSIPYEQFF. As DNA, the CDR3 is TGTGCCAGCAGCTTAAGCGGGAGTATTCCGTATGAGCAGTTCTTC.

The CDR3 reads CAWSDDITGANVLTF. The CDR3 DNA reads TGTGCCTGGAGCGATGACATAACCGGGGCCAACGTCCTGACTTTC. This chain uses TRBV30 with TRBJ2-6; D ambiguous. The CDR3 is 15 amino acids. The ends were cut back, 3 bases at V and 4 bases at J, with 13 bases in the middle. CDR1 is GTSNPN and CDR2 is SVGIG in the germline V gene (reference sequence).

The V and J genes are TRBV30 and TRBJ2-1; D is perhaps TRBD1 (6 bases). The length of the CDR3 is 14 residues. CDR1 GTSNPN and CDR2 SVGIG come from the germline V gene (reference sequence). V gave up 3 bases and J gave up 10 bases, with 19 bases separating them. Here the CDR3 reads CAWRAPGARGEQFF. In nucleotides, the CDR3 is TGTGCCTGGAGGGCCCCAGGGGCTAGAGGAGAGCAGTTCTTC.

The chain is built from TRBV25-1 and TRBJ1-6; 9 nucleotides agree with TRBD1. Per germline, CDR1 MGHDK and CDR2 SYGVNS. The CDR3 sequence is 15 residues long. V was pared by 5 bases and J by 10 bases, with 9 bases of the junction left unmatched. This CDR3 is CASSNPGQGRSPLHF. The CDR3 nucleotides read TGTGCCAGCAGTAACCCGGGACAGGGTCGATCACCCCTCCACTTT. Filled out from reference TRBV25-1 and TRBJ1-6, the complete variable domain reads EADIYQTPRYLVIGTGKKITLECSQTMGHDKMYWYQQDPGMELHLIHYSYGVNSTEKGDLSSESTVSRIRTEHFPLTLESARPSHTSQYLCASSNPGQGRSPLHFGNGTRLTVT.

The gene calls are TRBV7-8 and TRBJ1-2; TRBD1 agrees at 7 bases. The CDR3 consists of 15 residues. V shed 1 base and J 6 bases; nucleotides not matched to a gene: 8. CDR1 and CDR2 (germline): SGHVS, FQNEAQ. CDR3 region: CASSLEGGGRNGYTF. The CDR3 DNA follows: TGTGCCAGCAGCTTAGAAGGGGGCGGGAGGAATGGCTACACCTTC.

This clone has more than one count but fewer than ten. V and J are TRBV4-2 and TRBJ2-7; 14 nucleotides match TRBD2. CDR1 and CDR2 (germline): LGHNA, YNFKEQ. The length of the CDR3 is 19 residues. Trimming cost V 2 bases and J 4 bases; bases outside gene matches: 13. DNA of the CDR3: TGTGCCAGCAGCCAATACGGGACTAGCGGGAGAGGGGGGGGTTACGAGCAGTACTTC. Translation: CASSQYGTSGRGGGYEQYF.

V is TRBV4-3 and J is TRBJ2-1, with D possibly TRBD2 on 6 matching bases. Germline V gene lookup returns CDR1 LGHNA and CDR2 YSLEER. V shed 4 bases and J shed 2 bases, with 15 bases lying between them. The CDR3 totals 16 residues. The CDR3 region has the DNA TGCGCCAGCAGCCCCCAGTACGGGAGAACCTACAATGAGCAGTTCTTC. Its protein product is CASSPQYGRTYNEQFF.

The J gene is TRBJ2-3, the V gene TRBV7-9, with D possibly TRBD2 on 5 matching bases. The V end lost 0 bases, the J end lost 4 bases, and 8 bases lay between the germline ends. The CDR3 length is 14 residues. Germline V gene sequence: CDR1 SEHNR, CDR2 FQNEAQ (reference sequence). The CDR3 region is CASSLAGVADTQYF. The CDR3 region has the DNA TGTGCCAGCAGCTTAGCGGGAGTGGCAGATACGCAGTATTTT.

The chain has TRBV5-1 and TRBJ2-2; D uncertain. V shed 1 base and J shed 0 bases, with 10 bases lying between them. The CDR3 is 16 residues long. The germline CDR1 and CDR2 sequences are SGHRS and YFSETQ. CDR3 protein: CASSLRQVTNTGELFF. CDR3 nucleotide sequence: TGCGCCAGCAGCTTGCGGCAGGTGACGAACACCGGGGAGCTGTTTTTT.

J is TRBJ2-4 and V is TRBV19; D is unresolved. V was clipped by 1 base and J by 6 bases, with 10 bases between them. Germline assignment: CDR1 LNHDA and CDR2 SQIVND (reference sequence). This CDR3 comprises 14 residues. The CDR3 sequence: CASSIGEVGNIQYF. The DNA of the CDR3 is TGTGCCAGTAGTATAGGTGAGGTGGGAAACATTCAGTACTTC.

The rearrangement links TRBV7-3 to TRBJ2-5; TRBD2 agrees at 8 bases. The length of the CDR3 is 16 residues. V lost 5 bases, J lost 5 bases, and 13 bases stayed unmatched. Germline CDR1 is SGHTA and CDR2 is FQGTGA. CDR3 coding DNA: TGTGCCAGCAGCCCCCTGGCGGGAGGAGGGGCGGAGACCCAGTACTTC. The encoded protein is CASSPLAGGGAETQYF.

The chain joins TRBV7-9 to TRBJ2-3; D is unclear. V was clipped by 1 base and J by 0 bases, with 14 bases between them. CDR3 length: 17 amino acids. The germline V gene encodes CDR1 SEHNR and CDR2 FQNEAQ (reference sequence). In nucleotides, the CDR3 is TGTGCCAGCAGCTTAGGTGTTGTAGCCACTAGCACAGATACGCAGTATTTT. Translation gives CASSLGVVATSTDTQYF. Using reference TRBV7-9 and TRBJ2-3 for the parts outside the CDR3, the full variable domain is DTGVSQNPRHKITKRGQNVTFRCDPISEHNRLYWYRQTLGQGPEFLTYFQNEAQLEKSRLLSDRFSAERPKGSFSTLEIQRTEQGDSAMYLCASSLGVVATSTDTQYFGPGTRLTVL.

The rearrangement links TRBV7-8 to TRBJ2-1; no clear D. Trimming cost V 1 base and J 6 bases, with 7 bases left between them. The germline CDR1 and CDR2 sequences are SGHVS and FQNEAQ. This CDR3 contains 13 residues. In DNA form, the CDR3 reads TGTGCCAGCAGCTTAGGACTTCTCAATGAGCAGTTCTTC. Translated, it gives CASSLGLLNEQFF.

The genes are TRBV4-1 and TRBJ1-4, with 9 positions matching TRBD1. Germline CDR1 reads MGHRA; CDR2 reads YSYEKL. V lost 1 base, J lost 5 bases, and 5 bases stayed unmatched. This CDR3 is 16 amino acids long. CDR3 coding DNA: TGCGCCAGCAGCCAAGGGTCCGGGACAGGGAATGAAAAACTGTTTTTT. Translation gives CASSQGSGTGNEKLFF.

The chain employs TRBV7-2 and TRBJ2-3; 13 nucleotides match TRBD2. The CDR3 spans 17 residues. CDR1 and CDR2 from the germline V gene are SGHTA and FQGNSA. V gave up 1 base and J gave up 8 bases; unmatched junction bases: 9. The CDR3 reads CASSLVRTSGGAGTQYF. The CDR3 DNA follows: TGTGCCAGCAGCTTAGTTAGAACTAGCGGGGGGGCTGGTACGCAGTATTTT.

Details on this clone: Within the sample, other DNA sequences also encode this same CDR3. The chain combines TRBV5-1 with TRBJ1-1; D is possibly TRBD1 (5 bases). This CDR3 region has 13 residues. The ends were cut back, 4 bases at V and 1 base at J, with 8 bases in the middle. Germline V gene sequence: CDR1 SGHRS, CDR2 YFSETQ. CDR3 coding DNA: TGCGCCAGCAGCCCCACAGGGAACACTGAAGCTTTCTTT. Its translation is CASSPTGNTEAFF. Variable domain in full (rest from reference TRBV5-1 and TRBJ1-1): KAGVTQTPRYLIKTRGQQVTLSCSPISGHRSVSWYQQTPGQGLQFLFEYFSETQRNKGNFPGRFSGRQFSNSRSEMNVSTLELGDSALYLCASSPTGNTEAFFGQGTRLTVV.

The rearrangement joins TRBV7-2 to TRBJ1-5; D is unclear. In germline, CDR1 is SGHTA, CDR2 FQGNSA. V gave up 5 bases and J gave up 10 bases, with 12 bases separating them. The CDR3 contains 12 residues. The chain's CDR3 is CASSPPEGPQHF. In DNA, the CDR3 is TGTGCCAGCAGCCCCCCCGAGGGCCCCCAGCATTTT.

The chain employs TRBV19 and TRBJ1-2; tentative D call: TRBD1 (5 bases). Per the germline V gene, CDR1 is LNHDA and CDR2 is SQIVND (reference sequence). V shed 6 bases and J shed 8 bases, with 16 bases lying between them. The CDR3 contains 13 residues. The CDR3 spells CASRRDSLSGYTF. The DNA for the CDR3 is TGTGCCAGTAGGAGGGACTCCCTCTCGGGCTACACCTTC. Using reference TRBV19 and TRBJ1-2 for the parts outside the CDR3, the full variable domain is DGGITQSPKYLFRKEGQNVTLSCEQNLNHDAMYWYRQDPGQGLRLIYYSQIVNDFQKGDIAEGYSVSREKKESFPLTVTSAQKNPTAFYLCASRRDSLSGYTFGSGTRLTVV.

The rearrangement joins TRBV11-3 to TRBJ1-2; 11 bases are shared with TRBD1. CDR1 and CDR2 from the germline V gene are SGHNT and YENEEA. V dropped 5 bases and J dropped 4; count of bases not matched to a gene: 18. The CDR3 runs to 19 residues. Here the CDR3 DNA reads TGTGCCAGCAGCCCACTCCCCCCCGGGACAGGGGGACGGGGCTATGGCTACACCTTC. This encodes CASSPLPPGTGGRGYGYTF.

This chain links TRBV9 with TRBJ1-1; TRBD1 aligns across 7 bases. CDR1 SGDLS and CDR2 YYNGEE come from the germline V gene. This CDR3 is built from 15 residues. Unmatched junction bases numbered 6, after V lost 3 bases and J lost 1 base. The CDR3 loop reads CASSGTGQTNTEAFF. As DNA, the CDR3 is TGTGCCAGCAGCGGAACGGGACAGACGAACACTGAAGCTTTCTTT.

This sequence joins TRBV27 and TRBJ1-1; D might be TRBD1 (5 bases). The CDR3 consists of 13 residues. CDR1 and CDR2 from the germline V gene are MNHEY and SMNVEV (reference sequence). V lost 3 bases, J lost 4 bases, and 9 bases lay in between. In DNA form, the CDR3 reads TGTGCCAGCAGTTTTACGGGGGGCACTGAAGCTTTCTTT. Translating it yields CASSFTGGTEAFF.

This clone was counted a few times. The J gene is TRBJ2-7, the V gene TRBV27, with unresolved D. The V end was cut by 6 bases, the J end by 0 bases, with 18 bases between. From germline, CDR1 is MNHEY and CDR2 SMNVEV (reference sequence). The CDR3 spans 16 residues. This CDR3 reads CASSPLLSPGSYEQYF. CDR3 sequence (DNA): TGTGCCAGCAGCCCCCTTCTTAGCCCGGGCTCCTACGAGCAGTACTTC.

V and J are TRBV19 and TRBJ1-1; no clear D. This CDR3 region has 14 residues. With 6 bases removed from V and 5 bases from J, the gap between germline ends came to 16 bases. CDR1 LNHDA and CDR2 SQIVND come from the germline V gene (reference sequence). The CDR3 protein is CASRQGPGGTEAFF. The DNA of the CDR3 is TGTGCCAGTAGACAAGGGCCCGGAGGAACTGAAGCTTTCTTT.

The gene calls are TRBV11-3 and TRBJ2-1, with TRBD2 matching 11 bases. Per germline, CDR1 SGHNT and CDR2 YENEEA. CDR3 length: 14 amino acids. Germline trimming cut 5 bases from V and 7 bases from J; bases unmatched to any gene: 4. The CDR3, as DNA: TGTGCCAGCAGCCTAGGGACTAGCGGAAATGAGCAGTTCTTC. This codes for CASSLGTSGNEQFF.

The V and J genes are TRBV5-8 and TRBJ2-5; TRBD1 aligns across 7 bases. Trimming took 3 bases from V and 4 from J; bases not matched to a gene: 9. The CDR3 is 15 amino acids. Germline V gene sequence: CDR1 SGHTS, CDR2 YDEGEE. CDR3 sequence reads: CASSSGQFIGETQYF. CDR3 sequence (DNA): TGTGCCAGCAGCTCGGGACAGTTCATAGGAGAGACCCAGTACTTC.

The chain links TRBV5-1 to TRBJ2-7; a weak D match, TRBD1 (5 bases). V lost 6 bases, J lost 4 bases, and 14 bases lay in between. Germline loops: CDR1 SGHRS, CDR2 YFSETQ. The CDR3 totals 13 residues. The CDR3 region is CASKLDSNYEQYF. As DNA, the CDR3 is TGCGCCAGCAAGCTCGACAGCAATTACGAGCAGTACTTC.